A single sample is the source of the 29 T cell receptor beta chains below, sequenced in a study of T cell responses to AZD1222 COVID-19 vaccine. Using immunoSEQ multiplex PCR, the repertoire was profiled, and TCRdb retains in-frame clones only, with some absent. The sample has about 190,000 clones, 92% seen once. Sequenced here: peripheral blood, sampled on day 0 of AZD1222 vaccination. The receptors come from an adult in good health.

The chain recombines TRBV11-2 with TRBJ1-1; 9 nucleotides match TRBD1. This CDR3 region has 14 residues. V dropped 3 bases and J dropped 3; count of bases not matched to a gene: 2. Germline V gene data show CDR1 as SGHAT and CDR2 as FQNNGV. CDR3 sequence: CASSLTGGYTEAFF. CDR3 sequence (DNA): TGTGCCAGCAGCTTGACAGGGGGGTACACTGAAGCTTTCTTT.

The chain joins TRBV28 to TRBJ1-5; D perhaps matches TRBD1 (5 bases). The CDR3 loop spans 14 amino acids. Germline V gives CDR1 MDHEN, CDR2 SYDVKM. The V end lost 3 bases, the J end lost 3 bases, and 9 bases lay between the germline ends. The CDR3 region has the DNA TGTGCCAGCAGTTTCCGACAGTTCAATCAGCCCCAGCATTTT. This translates into CASSFRQFNQPQHF.

The chain recombines TRBV10-3 with TRBJ1-1; 7 nucleotides align to TRBD1. The germline gives CDR1 ENHRY, CDR2 SYGVKD. The junction had 6 bases not matched to a gene; V was cut back by 5 bases and J by 0 bases. This CDR3 has 15 amino acids. The CDR3 loop reads CAISTGVTMNTEAFF. For the CDR3, the DNA is TGTGCCATCAGTACAGGGGTCACTATGAACACTGAAGCTTTCTTT.

CDR3 loop: CSVGQFYGYTF. In DNA, the CDR3 is TGCAGTGTGGGACAGTTCTATGGCTACACCTTC. J is TRBJ1-2 and V is TRBV20-1; 7 positions match TRBD1. The germline V gene has CDR1 DFQATT and CDR2 SNEGSKA (reference sequence). Germline trimming cut 7 bases from V and 4 bases from J; bases unmatched to any gene: 3. The CDR3 is made up of 11 amino acids.

The chain carries TRBV5-6 and TRBJ2-5; 9 bases are a match to TRBD2. Germline V gene data show CDR1 as SGHDT and CDR2 as YYEEEE. V gave up 3 bases and J gave up 2 bases; unmatched junction bases: 8. The CDR3 is 16 amino acids. CDR3 DNA sequence: TGTGCCAGCAGCTACCTTAGCGGGGGCCCTCAAGAGACCCAGTACTTC. Translating gives CASSYLSGGPQETQYF.

This sequence joins TRBV3-1 (or the pseudogene TRBV3-2) and TRBJ1-5; the D is unclear. The CDR3 is 15 amino acids. The V gene lost 1 base and the J gene lost 0 bases, with 7 bases spanning the gap. CDR1 is LGHDT and CDR2 is YNNKEL in the germline V gene (reference sequence). DNA for the CDR3: TGTGCCAGCAGCCAAGGATCCGATAGCAATCAGCCCCAGCATTTT. Protein sequence: CASSQGSDSNQPQHF.

The count of this clone is one. The V call is TRBV3-1 (or the pseudogene TRBV3-2), the J call TRBJ1-3; 8 positions match TRBD1. Germline V gene lookup returns CDR1 LGHDT and CDR2 YNNKEL (reference sequence). The CDR3 sequence is 16 residues long. The V and J ends lost 2 bases and 4 bases, in that order; junction bases with no gene match: 7. Here the CDR3 reads CASSQLTGVTGNTIYF. Written as DNA, the CDR3 is TGTGCCAGCAGCCAATTGACAGGGGTAACGGGAAACACCATATATTTT.

This chain joins TRBV3-1 (or the pseudogene TRBV3-2) and TRBJ1-2, with D perhaps TRBD1 (6 bases). This CDR3 has 13 amino acids. In germline, CDR1 is LGHDT, CDR2 YNNKEL (reference sequence). V dropped 3 bases and J dropped 8 bases, with 13 bases sitting between them. CDR3 sequence (DNA): TGTGCCAGCAGCCAGCAGGGGAATAACGGCTACACCTTC. The encoded protein is CASSQQGNNGYTF.

V is TRBV4-3 and J is TRBJ1-6, with D possibly TRBD1 on 5 matching bases. V shed 0 bases and J shed 8 bases, with 14 bases lying between them. Germline CDR1 LGHNA, CDR2 YSLEER. The CDR3 has 16 residues. The CDR3 DNA sequence: TGCGCCAGCAGCCAAGATCCAGGGACGGGGGATTCACCCCTCCACTTT. Its protein is CASSQDPGTGDSPLHF.

This chain links TRBV19 with TRBJ2-6; TRBD1 agrees at 9 bases. This CDR3 comprises 19 residues. Germline V gives CDR1 LNHDA, CDR2 SQIVND (reference sequence). After removal of 3 bases from V and 2 bases from J, the junction contained 11 bases not matched to a gene. The CDR3 DNA sequence: TGTGCCAGTAGTATTCGTCCGGGACAGGGTGAACCTGGGGCCAACGTCCTGACTTTC. It is translated as CASSIRPGQGEPGANVLTF.

The chain joins TRBV7-2 to TRBJ2-5; 10 nucleotides align to TRBD1. V was pared by 5 bases and J by 5 bases, with 8 bases of the junction left unmatched. Germline CDR1 is SGHTA and CDR2 is FQGNSA. The CDR3 runs to 15 residues. The CDR3 here is CASSLRTGGSETQYF. The CDR3 nucleotides read TGTGCCAGCAGCCTTCGGACAGGGGGATCGGAGACCCAGTACTTC.

The chain carries TRBV19 and TRBJ1-3, with unresolved D. V lost 4 bases, J lost 0 bases, and 10 bases lay in between. There are 15 residues in the CDR3. Germline V CDR1 and CDR2: LNHDA, SQIVND (reference sequence). The CDR3 loop reads CASSTPRGSGNTIYF. The DNA of the CDR3 is TGTGCCAGTAGTACCCCCCGGGGCTCTGGAAACACCATATATTTT.

The chain joins TRBV15 to TRBJ1-4; D is perhaps TRBD1 (5 bases). This CDR3 has 14 residues. CDR1 and CDR2 (germline): LNHNV, YYDKDF (reference sequence). V lost 4 bases and J lost 8, with 14 bases in between. As DNA, the CDR3 is TGTGCCACCAGCACTATGGGGGGGACCGAAAAACTGTTTTTT. Translation: CATSTMGGTEKLFF.

This rearrangement joins TRBV7-9 to TRBJ1-5, with a tentative D call TRBD1 (5 bases). Trimming left V 6 bases short and J 2 bases short, with 11 bases between. Germline CDR1 SEHNR, CDR2 FQNEAQ (reference sequence). This CDR3 is built from 14 residues. CDR3 sequence (DNA): TGTGCCAGCAGTCCAGGGTCGGGCAATCAGCCCCAGCATTTT. It is translated as CASSPGSGNQPQHF.

This clone was seen just once. The rearrangement uses TRBV28 and TRBJ1-1, with D unresolved. Germline values: CDR1 MDHEN, CDR2 SYDVKM. The CDR3 length is 13 residues. The germline V and J ends were trimmed by 2 bases and 2 bases, with 6 bases remaining between them. CDR3 amino acids: CASSLDLNTEAFF. DNA of the CDR3: TGTGCCAGCAGTTTAGATCTTAACACTGAAGCTTTCTTT.

This clone was seen once. CDR3 protein: CASSKEGQETQYF. In DNA form, the CDR3 reads TGTGCCAGCAGCAAGGAGGGTCAAGAGACCCAGTACTTC. This sequence joins TRBV5-4 and TRBJ2-5, with a possible D match to TRBD2 (6 bases). V was clipped by 4 bases and J by 2 bases, with 9 bases between them. Germline CDR1 SGHNT, CDR2 YYREEE (reference sequence). The CDR3 covers 13 residues. The full variable domain, completed using reference TRBV5-4 and TRBJ2-5, is ETGVTQSPTHLIKTRGQQVTLRCSSQSGHNTVSWYQQALGQGPQFIFQYYREEENGRGNFPPRFSGLQFPNYSSELNVNALELDDSALYLCASSKEGQETQYFGPGTRLLVL.

This clone was counted only a few times. V is TRBV12-3 or TRBV12-4 and J is TRBJ2-3, with no clear D. With 2 bases removed from V and 5 bases from J, the gap between germline ends came to 8 bases. This CDR3 has 13 residues. The CDR3 DNA reads TGTGCCAGCAGTTTATTAAACGGAGATACGCAGTATTTT. Encoded protein: CASSLLNGDTQYF.

The gene calls are TRBV6-5 and TRBJ2-1, with 7 bases lining up with TRBD1. Germline V gene lookup returns CDR1 MNHEY and CDR2 SVGAGI. V shed 0 bases, J shed 5 bases, and the junction held 7 bases outside the gene matches. This CDR3 is built from 16 residues. For the CDR3, the DNA is TGTGCCAGCAGTTACTCGCAAGGGACAGCGAACAATGAGCAGTTCTTC. This codes for CASSYSQGTANNEQFF.

A few counts support this clone. The rearrangement joins TRBV29-1 to TRBJ1-5; no definite D call. V was shortened by 4 bases and J by 4 bases, with 8 bases between the two germline ends. Germline CDR1 and CDR2: SQVTM and ANQGSEA. The CDR3 covers 12 residues. DNA of the CDR3: TGCAGCGTTGCGGGGTTAAATCAGCCCCAGCATTTT. As protein: CSVAGLNQPQHF.

V and J are TRBV7-3 and TRBJ2-3; 9 bases line up with TRBD2. The CDR3 spans 16 residues. CDR1 is SGHTA, CDR2 FQGTGA, per germline. V was pared by 5 bases and J by 2 bases, with 8 bases of the junction left unmatched. DNA for the CDR3: TGTGCCAGCAGCCCCGGGCGCGGGGGGGCCACAGATACGCAGTATTTT. Its protein is CASSPGRGGATDTQYF.

V is TRBV5-8 and J is TRBJ1-3; tentative D call: TRBD1 (5 bases). The V gene lost 4 bases and the J gene lost 0 bases, with 8 bases spanning the gap. This CDR3 spans 14 amino acids. In germline, CDR1 is SGHTS, CDR2 YDEGEE. Here the CDR3 reads CASSRGVSGNTIYF. CDR3 sequence (DNA): TGTGCCAGCAGCAGAGGGGTCTCTGGAAACACCATATATTTT.

This clone was seen once. V is TRBV3-1 (or the pseudogene TRBV3-2) and J is TRBJ2-7; D is unresolved. The CDR3 has 13 amino acids. Per germline, CDR1 LGHDT and CDR2 YNNKEL (reference sequence). The ends were cut back, 0 bases at V and 2 bases at J, with 5 bases in the middle. CDR3 DNA sequence: TGTGCCAGCAGCCAAGACAGGACCTACGAGCAGTACTTC. It translates to CASSQDRTYEQYF.

The chain recombines TRBV6-2 or TRBV6-3 with TRBJ1-1, with unresolved D. Trimming shortened V by 3 bases and J by 2 bases, and 13 bases separated the two germline ends. There are 15 residues in the CDR3. CDR1 MNHEY and CDR2 SVGEGT come from the germline V gene. CDR3 DNA: TGTGCCAGCAGTTATTTCCGGGGAGTAAACACTGAAGCTTTCTTT. Its translation is CASSYFRGVNTEAFF.

J is TRBJ2-1 and V is TRBV27; 7 nucleotides agree with TRBD1. Germline CDR1 and CDR2: MNHEY and SMNVEV (reference sequence). The CDR3 is 13 amino acids. Trimming removed 6 bases from V and 3 bases from J; junction bases left unmatched: 2. CDR3 nucleotide sequence: TGTGCCAGCAGCGACAGGGACTACAATGAGCAGTTCTTC. Encoded protein: CASSDRDYNEQFF.

This sequence joins TRBV28 and TRBJ2-5; no clear D. Germline CDR1 and CDR2: MDHEN and SYDVKM. Trimming cost V 5 bases and J 0 bases, with 16 bases left between them. This CDR3 region has 16 residues. The DNA of the CDR3 is TGTGCCAGCAGTCCCGCCCTGCGCCTACACCAAGAGACCCAGTACTTC. This encodes CASSPALRLHQETQYF. Full variable domain (rest looked up from reference TRBV28 and TRBJ2-5): DVKVTQSSRYLVKRTGEKVFLECVQDMDHENMFWYRQDPGLGLRLIYFSYDVKMKEKGDIPEGYSVSREKKERFSLILESASTNQTSMYLCASSPALRLHQETQYFGPGTRLLVL.

Written as DNA, the CDR3 is TGTGCCAGCAGTTATGGGAATAGCAATCAGCCCCAGCATTTT. This translates into CASSYGNSNQPQHF. V usage is TRBV6-5 and J usage is TRBJ1-5; D remains unclear. V lost 3 bases and J lost 0, with 6 bases in between. Germline V lookup: CDR1 MNHEY, CDR2 SVGAGI. The CDR3 runs to 14 residues.

V gene TRBV29-1 combines with J gene TRBJ2-5; 7 nucleotides align to TRBD1. Germline loops: CDR1 SQVTM, CDR2 ANQGSEA. The V gene end was trimmed by 4 bases and the J gene end by 7 bases; junction bases not matched to a gene: 6. CDR3 length equals 12 residues. Here the CDR3 reads CSVALPGGTQYF. CDR3 coding DNA: TGCAGCGTTGCCCTCCCAGGGGGGACCCAGTACTTC.

This sequence joins TRBV4-1 and TRBJ2-1; the D is unclear. The CDR3 has 15 residues. Trimming shortened V by 0 bases and J by 0 bases, and 6 bases separated the two germline ends. The germline V gene encodes CDR1 MGHRA and CDR2 YSYEKL. The DNA for the CDR3 is TGCGCCAGCAGCCAAGATAGGTCCTCCTACAATGAGCAGTTCTTC. It is translated as CASSQDRSSYNEQFF.

The chain uses TRBV29-1 and TRBJ2-7, with D tentatively TRBD1 (5 bases). Between the trimmed V and J ends, which lost 4 bases and 3 bases, there was a span of 10 bases. Looked up from germline, CDR1 is SQVTM and CDR2 is ANQGSEA. This CDR3 contains 12 residues. The chain's CDR3 is CSVVDRDYEQYF. The CDR3 DNA follows: TGCAGCGTTGTAGACAGAGACTACGAGCAGTACTTC.